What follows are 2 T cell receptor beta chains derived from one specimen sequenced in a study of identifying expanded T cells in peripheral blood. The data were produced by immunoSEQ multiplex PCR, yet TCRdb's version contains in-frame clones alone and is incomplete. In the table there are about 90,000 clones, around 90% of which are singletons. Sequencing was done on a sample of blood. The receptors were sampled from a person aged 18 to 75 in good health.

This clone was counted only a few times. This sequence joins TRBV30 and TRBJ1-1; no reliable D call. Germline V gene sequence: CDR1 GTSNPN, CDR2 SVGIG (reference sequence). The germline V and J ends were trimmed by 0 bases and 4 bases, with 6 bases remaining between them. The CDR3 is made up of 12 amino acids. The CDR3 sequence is CAWSVIFTEAFF. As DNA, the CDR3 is TGTGCCTGGAGTGTAATTTTCACTGAAGCTTTCTTT.

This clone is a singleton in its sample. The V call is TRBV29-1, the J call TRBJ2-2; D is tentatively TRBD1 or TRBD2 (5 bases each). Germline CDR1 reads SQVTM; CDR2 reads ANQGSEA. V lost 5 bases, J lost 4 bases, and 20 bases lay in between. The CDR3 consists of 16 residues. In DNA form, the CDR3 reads TGCAGCGTTACCCTAGGGACCCTATGGGGCACCGGGGAGCTGTTTTTT. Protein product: CSVTLGTLWGTGELFF.